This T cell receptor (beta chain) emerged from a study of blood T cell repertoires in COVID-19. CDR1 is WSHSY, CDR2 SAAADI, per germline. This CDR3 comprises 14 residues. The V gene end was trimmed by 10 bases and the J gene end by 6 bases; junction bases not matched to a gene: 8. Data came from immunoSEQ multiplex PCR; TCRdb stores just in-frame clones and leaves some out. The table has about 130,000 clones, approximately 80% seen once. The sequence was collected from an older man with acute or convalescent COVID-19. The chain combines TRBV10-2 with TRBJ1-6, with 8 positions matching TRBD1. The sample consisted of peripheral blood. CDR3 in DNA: TGCGCCACAAGCTCTGACAGGGGTAATTCACCCCTCCACTTT. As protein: CATSSDRGNSPLHF.